What follows are 10 T cell receptor beta chains derived from one specimen sequenced in a study of blood T cells in healthy people across ages. With a J-beta primer mix and a sample-barcoded 5' primer, a second PCR ran about 7 to 12 cycles. Each CDR3 protein gets one entry after TCRdb re-called the 5' RACE reads with MiXCR. The profile shows fewer than 2,000,000 distinct CDR3 sequences, about two fifths of them singletons. What was sequenced was blood. The receptor set was obtained from a human donor in good health.

The CDR3 region has the DNA TGTGCCAGCAGTGTAGAGCGGGGTACGAACAATGAGCAGTTCTTC. Translation gives CASSVERGTNNEQFF. This chain joins TRBV2 and TRBJ2-1, with 7 bases lining up with TRBD2. This CDR3 has 15 amino acids. Germline CDR1 reads SNHLY; CDR2 reads FYNNEI. Trimming cost V 4 bases and J 5 bases; bases outside gene matches: 8.

A single count supports this clonotype. The chain joins TRBV3-1 to TRBJ2-5; D remains unclear. Gene TRBJ2-7 matches the end of the DNA better, so the J call may be wrong. This CDR3 is 15 amino acids long. Germline V gene data show CDR1 as LGHDT and CDR2 as YNNKEL (reference sequence). The CDR3 sequence is CASSPPDWPPREQYF. The CDR3, as DNA: TGTGCCAGCAGCCCCCCCGATTGGCCTCCTCGCGAGCAGTACTTC.

The rearrangement joins TRBV7-2 to TRBJ2-3; 10 bases line up with TRBD2. The V gene's germline CDR1 is SGHTA and CDR2 FQGNSA. The CDR3 contains 16 residues. Trimming at V came to 1 base and at J to 5 bases, leaving 6 bases not matched to a gene. The CDR3 protein is CASSLGVAGGGDTQYF. The CDR3 coding sequence is TGTGCCAGCAGCTTAGGGGTAGCGGGGGGAGGAGATACGCAGTATTTT.

This clonotype came up a few times. This chain joins TRBV9 and TRBJ2-5; 9 bases line up with TRBD2. The V and J ends lost 3 bases and 2 bases, in that order; junction bases with no gene match: 5. The germline V gene has CDR1 SGDLS and CDR2 YYNGEE. The CDR3 runs to 15 residues. CDR3 nucleotides: TGTGCCAGCAGCGCCCCGACTAGCGGACAAGAGACCCAGTACTTC. It codes for CASSAPTSGQETQYF.

The chain links TRBV12-5 to TRBJ2-2; maybe TRBD1 (6 bases). With 0 bases removed from V and 4 bases from J, the gap between germline ends came to 21 bases. The CDR3 runs to 19 residues. Germline CDR1 LGHNT, CDR2 FRNRAP. This CDR3 reads CASGLVLGQGILGTGELFF. The CDR3 DNA reads as TGTGCTAGTGGTTTGGTACTAGGTCAGGGGATCTTGGGCACCGGGGAGCTGTTTTTT.

This clonotype was detected only a few times. The rearrangement uses TRBV29-1 and TRBJ2-7, with 7 bases aligning to TRBD1. The J segment lost 2 bases and the V segment lost 6 bases, leaving 10 bases of the junction unmatched. The CDR3 contains 14 residues. Germline V gene lookup returns CDR1 SQVTM and CDR2 ANQGSEA. CDR3 nucleotide sequence: TGCAGCGTGCAATCCGACAGGGCCCCCTACGAGCAGTACTTC. Translation: CSVQSDRAPYEQYF.

The chain joins TRBV4-1 to TRBJ2-3; no clear D. Germline V CDR1 and CDR2: MGHRA, YSYEKL. This CDR3 is 14 amino acids long. V lost 0 bases and J lost 2, with 6 bases in between. CDR3 nucleotide sequence: TGCGCCAGCAGCCAAGATGGCCTCACAGATACGCAGTATTTT. Translating gives CASSQDGLTDTQYF.

This clonotype occurred a few times. The chain recombines TRBV28 with TRBJ2-3; no reliable D call. V lost 7 bases to trimming and J lost 7 bases, with 12 bases between them. The length of the CDR3 is 12 residues. Germline V lookup: CDR1 MDHEN, CDR2 SYDVKM. The CDR3 region is CASNGLEHTQYF. In DNA form, the CDR3 reads TGTGCCAGCAACGGATTGGAACATACGCAGTATTTT. The whole variable domain, remainder taken from reference TRBV28 and TRBJ2-3, is DVKVTQSSRYLVKRTGEKVFLECVQDMDHENMFWYRQDPGLGLRLIYFSYDVKMKEKGDIPEGYSVSREKKERFSLILESASTNQTSMYLCASNGLEHTQYFGPGTRLTVL.

V gene TRBV12-3 or TRBV12-4 combines with J gene TRBJ1-5, with unresolved D. Trimming took off 5 bases at V and 0 bases at J, with 14 bases between the two ends. The CDR3 is made up of 16 amino acids. In DNA, the CDR3 is TGTGCCAGCAGTCCCGGCCCCCACTATAGCAATCAGCCCCAGCATTTT. Its translation: CASSPGPHYSNQPQHF.

This clonotype was seen a few times. CDR3 DNA: TGTGCCACCAGTGATCCTTCGGGGACTAGCGGGGGGGGTAATGAGCAGTTCTTC. It specifies CATSDPSGTSGGGNEQFF. The genes are TRBV24-1 and TRBJ2-1; 16 nucleotides agree with TRBD2. Germline V lookup: CDR1 KGHDR, CDR2 SFDVKD. Losses at the gene ends were 3 bases for V and 7 bases for J; bases not matched to a gene: 8. This CDR3 has 18 residues.